This passage covers 17 T cell receptor beta chains from one sample sequenced in a study of shared clonotypes between healthy human individuals. TCRdb's copy holds only in-frame clones and misses some; the assay was immunoSEQ multiplex PCR. The sample carries roughly 2 million clones, 85% to 95% recorded once. CD45RO-negative cells were positively selected for CCR7, leaving out terminally differentiated effector memory CD45RA+ cells. Sequenced: naive CD8+ T cells sorted from blood. These receptors were obtained from a young man in good health.

The CDR3 coding sequence is TGTGCCAGCAGCTTCTACAAGGGGGAAGGCCCTAACTATGGCTACACCTTC. Protein product: CASSFYKGEGPNYGYTF. The chain joins TRBV5-6 to TRBJ1-2; D is perhaps TRBD1 (6 bases). The length of the CDR3 is 17 residues. The germline V gene has CDR1 SGHDT and CDR2 YYEEEE. Trimming removed 2 bases at V and 0 bases at J, with 17 bases between.

V and J are TRBV7-8 and TRBJ2-3, with D uncertain. V shed 5 bases and J shed 2 bases, with 14 bases lying between them. Germline CDR1 and CDR2: SGHVS and FQNEAQ. The CDR3 has 15 amino acids. CDR3 in DNA: TGTGCCAGCAGCGACGGAGATAGTACCACAGATACGCAGTATTTT. This gives the protein CASSDGDSTTDTQYF. Looking up the rest from reference TRBV7-8 and TRBJ2-3 gives the full variable domain: GAGVSQSPRYKVAKRGQDVALRCDPISGHVSLFWYQQALGQGPEFLTYFQNEAQLDKSGLPSDRFFAERPEGSVSTLKIQRTQQEDSAVYLCASSDGDSTTDTQYFGPGTRLTVL.

Remarks on this clone: The same CDR3 can be traced to other DNA sequences in this sample. This chain links TRBV4-3 with TRBJ2-7, with D perhaps assigned TRBD1 or TRBD2 (5 bases each). Trimming removed 0 bases at V and 0 bases at J, with 12 bases between. Germline V CDR1 and CDR2: LGHNA, YSLEER. There are 16 residues in the CDR3. The CDR3 protein is CASSQDGGESSYEQYF. The DNA for the CDR3 is TGCGCCAGCAGCCAAGATGGGGGAGAGAGCTCCTACGAGCAGTACTTC.

A note on this clone: Other DNA sequences in this specimen translate into the identical CDR3. The J gene is TRBJ2-7, the V gene TRBV7-9, with TRBD2 as a possible D gene (6 bases). The CDR3 extends over 14 amino acids. Germline V gene sequence: CDR1 SEHNR, CDR2 FQNEAQ (reference sequence). Trimming left V 5 bases short and J 3 bases short, with 14 bases between. In DNA form, the CDR3 reads TGTGCCAGCAGCCCCGGGACTGACAGCTACGAGCAGTACTTC. Protein: CASSPGTDSYEQYF.

CDR3 region: CASSISLAGGPIHGQFF. CDR3 DNA: TGTGCCAGTAGTATATCACTAGCGGGAGGACCTATACACGGGCAGTTCTTC. The J gene is TRBJ2-1, the V gene TRBV19, with 12 bases identical to TRBD2. Germline lookup yields CDR1 LNHDA and CDR2 SQIVND (reference sequence). This CDR3 region has 17 residues. V shed 2 bases and J 12 bases; nucleotides not matched to a gene: 14. Full variable domain (outside the CDR3, taken from reference TRBV19 and TRBJ2-1): DGGITQSPKYLFRKEGQNVTLSCEQNLNHDAMYWYRQDPGQGLRLIYYSQIVNDFQKGDIAEGYSVSREKKESFPLTVTSAQKNPTAFYLCASSISLAGGPIHGQFFGPGTRLTVL.

On this clone: In the same sample, other DNA sequences code for this CDR3. This chain joins TRBV6-5 and TRBJ1-1; 7 nucleotides match TRBD1. Germline-derived CDR1 and CDR2 are MNHEY and SVGAGI. The CDR3 consists of 14 residues. V gave up 0 bases and J gave up 4 bases; unmatched junction bases: 2. The CDR3 DNA reads as TGTGCCAGCAGTTACTCGTCAGGGGGCACTGAAGCTTTCTTT. Amino acids: CASSYSSGGTEAFF.

The chain joins TRBV6-1 to TRBJ2-7; the match to TRBD1 covers 7 bases. CDR3 size: 15 residues. Germline trimming cut 6 bases from V and 5 bases from J; bases unmatched to any gene: 13. The V gene's germline CDR1 is MNHNS and CDR2 SASEGT. CDR3 in amino acids: CASRGDREKSHEQYF. The CDR3 DNA is TGTGCCAGCAGAGGCGACAGGGAAAAAAGCCACGAGCAGTACTTC.

V gene TRBV15 combines with J gene TRBJ1-1; unclear D gene. Trimming stripped 1 base from V and 5 bases from J, with 14 bases between. CDR3 length: 15 residues. The germline CDR1 and CDR2 sequences are LNHNV and YYDKDF (reference sequence). The CDR3 protein is CATSRVGLGETEAFF. In nucleotides, the CDR3 is TGTGCCACCAGCAGAGTAGGGCTTGGGGAAACTGAAGCTTTCTTT.

The rearrangement links TRBV27 to TRBJ2-7; 7 bases align to TRBD2. The J segment lost 5 bases and the V segment lost 6 bases, leaving 10 bases of the junction unmatched. The CDR3 is 14 amino acids. CDR1 is MNHEY, CDR2 SMNVEV, per germline (reference sequence). CDR3 sequence: CASSLGEGLDEQYF. CDR3 coding DNA: TGTGCCAGCAGCCTAGGGGAGGGGCTCGACGAGCAGTACTTC.

The chain combines TRBV25-1 with TRBJ2-1; D is undetermined. Germline V CDR1 and CDR2: MGHDK, SYGVNS. CDR3 size: 15 residues. Deletions cut 1 base from V and 5 bases from J, with 12 bases between. In nucleotides, the CDR3 is TGTGCCAGCAGTGAATTCGGTAGCCCGGACAATGAGCAGTTCTTC. This codes for CASSEFGSPDNEQFF.

In its sample, this clone was seen once. The chain employs TRBV7-6 and TRBJ2-7; 9 bases are shared with TRBD2. The CDR3 has 13 amino acids. The J segment lost 4 bases and the V segment lost 5 bases, leaving 3 bases of the junction unmatched. CDR1 and CDR2 from the germline V gene are SGHVS and FNYEAQ. The CDR3 region has the DNA TGTGCCAGCAGCCCGACTAGCGGATACGAGCAGTACTTC. It translates to CASSPTSGYEQYF.

This clone is a singleton in its sample. This chain connects TRBV14 to TRBJ1-2, with no clear D. CDR3 length equals 14 residues. Germline CDR1 SGHDN, CDR2 FVKESK. Trimming removed 2 bases at V and 4 bases at J, with 11 bases between. Here the CDR3 DNA reads TGTGCCAGCAGCCAAAGAGGACGGAGCTATGGCTACACCTTC. Encoded protein: CASSQRGRSYGYTF.

The chain carries TRBV2 and TRBJ2-7; D may be TRBD1 (5 bases). The germline V gene has CDR1 SNHLY and CDR2 FYNNEI. This CDR3 has 16 residues. V was shortened by 4 bases and J by 2 bases, with 18 bases between the two germline ends. The CDR3 DNA reads TGTGCCAGCAGTGCGGGTTTGGAGACAGATCCCTACGAGCAGTACTTC. As protein: CASSAGLETDPYEQYF. The whole variable domain, remainder taken from reference TRBV2 and TRBJ2-7, is EPEVTQTPSHQVTQMGQEVILRCVPISNHLYFYWYRQILGQKVEFLVSFYNNEISEKSEIFDDQFSVERPDGSNFTLKIRSTKLEDSAMYFCASSAGLETDPYEQYFGPGTRLTVT.

The chain uses TRBV5-8 and TRBJ1-1, with unresolved D. The CDR3 length is 12 residues. Trimming left V 0 bases short and J 5 bases short, with 5 bases between. Germline V gives CDR1 SGHTS, CDR2 YDEGEE. The CDR3 protein is CASSLEGTEAFF. The DNA of the CDR3 is TGTGCCAGCAGCTTGGAGGGAACTGAAGCTTTCTTT.

The V gene is TRBV30, the J gene TRBJ1-1; D may be TRBD1 (6 bases). The V gene's germline CDR1 is GTSNPN and CDR2 SVGIG (reference sequence). The CDR3 runs to 14 residues. The V end was cut by 1 base, the J end by 0 bases, with 9 bases between. In DNA form, the CDR3 reads TGTGCCTGGAGTGGGGGGGCCATGAACACTGAAGCTTTCTTT. It codes for CAWSGGAMNTEAFF.

This clone has just one count. This chain connects TRBV27 to TRBJ1-3, with D hard to call. The CDR3 is 16 amino acids. Germline CDR1 reads MNHEY; CDR2 reads SMNVEV (reference sequence). Trimming cost V 3 bases and J 1 base, with 13 bases left between them. Here the CDR3 DNA reads TGTGCCAGCAGTTTGACCGCAGATTTTTCTGGAAACACCATATATTTT. This gives the protein CASSLTADFSGNTIYF.

The V call is TRBV4-3, the J call TRBJ2-4, with TRBD2 matching 15 bases. The CDR3 totals 19 residues. The ends lost 4 bases at V and 1 base at J; junction bases unmatched: 8. Germline V CDR1 and CDR2: LGHNA, YSLEER. The CDR3 nucleotides read TGCGCCAGCAGCCTAGGACTAGCGGGAGGGGCCGGGGCCAAAAACATTCAGTACTTC. Translated: CASSLGLAGGAGAKNIQYF.